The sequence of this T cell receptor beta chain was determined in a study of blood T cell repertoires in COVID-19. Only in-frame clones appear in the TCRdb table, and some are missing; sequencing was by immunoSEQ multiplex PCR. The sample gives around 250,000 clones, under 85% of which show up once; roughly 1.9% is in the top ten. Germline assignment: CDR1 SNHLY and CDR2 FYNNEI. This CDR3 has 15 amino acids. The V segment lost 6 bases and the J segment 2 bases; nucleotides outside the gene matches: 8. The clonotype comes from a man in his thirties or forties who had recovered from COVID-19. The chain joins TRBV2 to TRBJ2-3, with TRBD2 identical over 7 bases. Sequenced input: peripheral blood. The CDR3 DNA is TGTGCCAGCAGGAAAGGGGACTACGCCACAGATACGCAGTATTTT. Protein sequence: CASRKGDYATDTQYF.